This T cell receptor beta chain originates from a study of beta chain features in type 1 diabetes. Study-wide context: Patients did not differ from healthy donors in age, gender or cell yield. General study points: Amplification by PCR could prefer shorter templates, with the same effect in patients and controls. High TCR expression in some cells could lead to their over-representation in cDNA sequencing. All four CD4+ subsets of Type 1 diabetes patients contained TCRB CDR3s that were moderately but significantly shorter.

This CDR3 is 13 amino acids long. The V and J ends lost 5 bases and 3 bases respectively, with 11 bases between them. Looked up from germline, CDR1 is SEHNR and CDR2 is FQNEAQ (reference sequence). Isolated RNA was reverse transcribed in full, so expressed TCRB transcripts were sequenced. Profiling relied on immunoSEQ multiplex PCR, and the TCRdb table lists in-frame clones only, not all of them. Of around 690,000 clones listed, 9.5% to 15% are singletons. As concerns this clone: The antigen is not known.

The chain is built from TRBV7-9 and TRBJ2-7; D possibly corresponds to TRBD1 (6 bases). The sequenced sample consisted of naive CD4+ T cells from blood. This receptor was identified in a man under 40 with type 1 diabetes. This chain's CDR3 is CASSPGVLYEQYF. CDR3 nucleotides: TGTGCCAGCAGCCCAGGGGTCCTCTACGAGCAGTACTTC.